The sequence of this TCR beta chain was determined in a study of shared clonotypes between healthy human individuals. Whole-study context: Every donor yielded three CD4 naive, three CD4 memory, two CD8 naive and one CD8 memory plate.

Study results and caveats: Non-shared clonotypes had lower generation probabilities than those shared by all four donors. Generally, estimated richness proved larger in naive subsets than it did in memory subsets. The researchers took only blood, and tissue repertoires probably look different.

A remark on this clone: The antigen is undetermined.

The data were produced by immunoSEQ multiplex PCR, yet TCRdb's version contains in-frame clones alone and is incomplete. The profile shows around 720,000 clones, 73% of them singletons. The CDR3 runs to 14 residues. Trimming took 4 bases from V and 3 from J, leaving 10 bases between them. The germline gives CDR1 MDHEN, CDR2 SYDVKM. The sample taken for sequencing was memory CD4+ T cells sorted from blood. Subset reported: CD45RA-negative fraction. The chain is built from TRBV28 and TRBJ2-1; D remains unclear. The origin of this receptor is a woman between 25 and 40 years old in good health. CDR3 sequence reads: CASSSPLSYNEQFF. The CDR3 DNA is TGTGCCAGCAGTTCCCCGTTAAGCTACAATGAGCAGTTCTTC.